This T cell receptor beta chain was sequenced during a study of spatial heterogeneity in lung cancer. Ten or more counts support this clonotype. Its antigen remains unknown. Noted time point: sample taken at primary tumor resection. Tumor, nontumor lung or frozen PBMC supplied whole RNA, sequenced without sorting. Each TCR cDNA molecule bore a unique molecular identifier. MiXCR, applied by TCRdb to the 5' RACE reads, yields one record per CDR3 protein. The table lists around 40,000 distinct CDR3 sequences, roughly 6% of them singletons, with approximately 10% in the top ten. Deletions cut 3 bases from V and 6 bases from J, with 17 bases between. Germline values: CDR1 SEHNR, CDR2 FQNEAQ (reference sequence). The CDR3 length is 15 residues. Overall study results and limits: There were more appearances of ubiquitous expanded tumor TCRs in blood at resection than at follow-up.

The receptor comes from a male donor with early-stage non-small cell lung cancer. This specimen was PBMCs, taken at surgery. The J gene is TRBJ1-1, the V gene TRBV7-9; D perhaps matches TRBD1 (5 bases). CDR3: CASSFSRRASAEAFF. For the CDR3, the DNA is TGTGCCAGCAGCTTTAGTCGCAGGGCCAGCGCTGAAGCTTTCTTT.